Shown below are 30 T cell receptor beta chains from a single sample sequenced in a study of Graves' ophthalmopathy and Graves' hyperthyroidism. RNA transcripts yielded amplified TCR beta CDR3 regions. HTBI primers primed a first-round RT-PCR, and a second-round multiplex PCR followed. TCRdb reanalysed the multiplex PCR reads using MiXCR and keeps one entry per CDR3 protein. The sample shows approximately 700,000 distinct CDR3 sequences, about 40% of them seen only once. Input material: peripheral blood. These receptors were taken from an adult man with Graves' ophthalmopathy.

V is TRBV10-3 and J is TRBJ1-5; D remains ambiguous. Trimming cost V 10 bases and J 9 bases, with 19 bases left between them. CDR1 is ENHRY, CDR2 SYGVKD, per germline. The CDR3 consists of 13 residues. The CDR3 spells CASSRTSGRPQHF. DNA for the CDR3: TGTGCCAGCAGCCGGACTAGCGGGAGGCCCCAGCATTTT.

The rearrangement joins TRBV6-5 to TRBJ1-2; D is possibly TRBD1 (6 bases). V was cut by 7 bases and J by 3 bases, with 24 bases left in between. The CDR3 runs to 17 residues. Germline loops: CDR1 MNHEY, CDR2 SVGAGI. CDR3 protein: CASTVRGSAGGYYGYTF. The CDR3, as DNA: TGTGCCAGCACCGTAAGAGGTTCCGCGGGGGGCTACTATGGCTACACCTTC.

This clonotype was observed a few times. The rearrangement uses TRBV19 and TRBJ2-7; tentatively, D is TRBD1 (6 bases). Germline-derived CDR1 and CDR2 are LNHDA and SQIVND (reference sequence). This CDR3 has 16 residues. Trimming left V 3 bases short and J 8 bases short, with 23 bases between. The CDR3, as DNA: TGTGCCAGTAGTATCAAGAGCGTCACCGTGTGGGACAAGCAGTACTTC. Encoded protein: CASSIKSVTVWDKQYF.

V and J are TRBV7-9 and TRBJ2-5; D is unresolved. The CDR3 covers 13 residues. Germline V gene sequence: CDR1 SEHNR, CDR2 FQNEAQ (reference sequence). V dropped 2 bases and J dropped 2 bases, with 6 bases sitting between them. The CDR3 DNA is TGTGCCAGCAGCTTAATCATGCAAGAGACCCAGTACTTC. Translated: CASSLIMQETQYF. The whole variable domain, filled in from reference TRBV7-9 and TRBJ2-5, reads DTGVSQNPRHKITKRGQNVTFRCDPISEHNRLYWYRQTLGQGPEFLTYFQNEAQLEKSRLLSDRFSAERPKGSFSTLEIQRTEQGDSAMYLCASSLIMQETQYFGPGTRLLVL.

Many counts were recorded for this clonotype. V and J are TRBV7-6 and TRBJ2-2; D remains ambiguous. This CDR3 region has 14 residues. V was pared by 5 bases and J by 4 bases, with 11 bases between. From germline, CDR1 is SGHVS and CDR2 FNYEAQ. The CDR3 DNA reads TGTGCCAGCAGCCACCTGCTAGGCACCGGGGAGCTGTTTTTT. As protein: CASSHLLGTGELFF. Drawing the rest from reference TRBV7-6 and TRBJ2-2, the complete variable domain is GAGVSQSPRYKVTKRGQDVALRCDPISGHVSLYWYRQALGQGPEFLTYFNYEAQQDKSGLPNDRFSAERPEGSISTLTIQRTEQRDSAMYRCASSHLLGTGELFFGEGSRLTVL.

There are many counts of this clonotype. The chain recombines TRBV10-3 with TRBJ2-7; TRBD1 matches 10 bases. Germline V gives CDR1 ENHRY, CDR2 SYGVKD. Losses at the gene ends were 5 bases for V and 7 bases for J; bases not matched to a gene: 8. This CDR3 region has 14 residues. This chain's CDR3 is CAISPGQGLEEQYF. The CDR3 DNA follows: TGTGCCATCAGTCCGGGACAGGGGCTAGAAGAGCAGTACTTC.

This clonotype was seen at least ten times. The genes are TRBV7-8 and TRBJ2-5, with 8 bases fitting TRBD2. The ends lost 6 bases at V and 2 bases at J; junction bases unmatched: 17. The germline gives CDR1 SGHVS, CDR2 FQNEAQ. CDR3 length equals 18 residues. The chain's CDR3 is CASSPFRRLAGFQETQYF. Here the CDR3 DNA reads TGTGCCAGCAGTCCCTTTCGCCGGCTAGCGGGTTTTCAAGAGACCCAGTACTTC.

In its sample, this clonotype was seen many times. V is TRBV7-3 and J is TRBJ1-2, with TRBD1 as a possible D gene (5 bases). The germline V gene encodes CDR1 SGHTA and CDR2 FQGTGA. V lost 5 bases and J 1 base, leaving 14 bases between the germline ends. The CDR3 spans 15 residues. The CDR3 coding sequence is TGTGCCAGCAGCGTCACCGGGACCGATAACTATGGCTACACCTTC. Protein: CASSVTGTDNYGYTF.

Many counts were recorded for this clonotype. The V gene is TRBV25-1, the J gene TRBJ2-5; 7 bases agree with TRBD1. The CDR3 is 16 amino acids. From germline, CDR1 is MGHDK and CDR2 SYGVNS. The junction had 7 bases not matched to a gene; V was cut back by 3 bases and J by 0 bases. The DNA of the CDR3 is TGTGCCAGCAGTGAGGCCGGGACAGACTACCAAGAGACCCAGTACTTC. This sequence encodes CASSEAGTDYQETQYF.

The V gene is TRBV29-1, the J gene TRBJ2-3; D may be TRBD2 (6 bases). The CDR3 is 13 residues long. Germline loops: CDR1 SQVTM, CDR2 ANQGSEA. CDR3 loop: CSARRRGADTQYF. Written as DNA, the CDR3 is TGCAGTGCTAGACGGCGGGGAGCAGATACGCAGTATTTT.

Notes on this clonotype: This may be a read error: a much more frequent sequence differs by one nucleotide. This chain links TRBV10-3 with TRBJ2-7; D remains unclear. This CDR3 comprises 12 residues. V lost 11 bases and J 4 bases, leaving 15 bases between the germline ends. CDR1 and CDR2 (germline): ENHRY, SYGVKD. CDR3 coding DNA: TGTGCCTGCAGTTACCCCGGGTACGAGCAGTACTTC. Translated: CACSYPGYEQYF.

This clonotype was counted many times. This chain uses TRBV4-1 with TRBJ2-5; D call uncertain. The CDR3 is 14 amino acids. Deletions cut 0 bases from V and 1 base from J, with 6 bases between. Per the germline V gene, CDR1 is MGHRA and CDR2 is YSYEKL. CDR3 amino acids: CASSQEGAQETQYF. In nucleotides, the CDR3 is TGCGCCAGCAGCCAAGAAGGAGCCCAAGAGACCCAGTACTTC.

At least ten counts were recorded for this clonotype. The genes are TRBV2 and TRBJ1-3; the match to TRBD1 covers 7 bases. V shed 7 bases, J shed 2 bases, and the junction held 5 bases outside the gene matches. Germline V lookup: CDR1 SNHLY, CDR2 FYNNEI. The CDR3 spans 14 residues. The CDR3 DNA sequence: TGTGCCAGCATCTTCCAGGGGGCTGGAAACACCATATATTTT. This codes for CASIFQGAGNTIYF.

This clonotype was observed many times. The V gene is TRBV5-6, the J gene TRBJ1-2; 8 nucleotides agree with TRBD1. CDR3 length: 14 amino acids. The ends lost 5 bases at V and 5 bases at J; junction bases unmatched: 8. Germline V gene lookup returns CDR1 SGHDT and CDR2 YYEEEE. The CDR3 region is CASSRDRGLYGYTF. CDR3 sequence (DNA): TGTGCCAGCAGTCGTGACAGGGGCCTTTATGGCTACACCTTC.

The J gene is TRBJ1-5, the V gene TRBV7-2; 8 bases are a match to TRBD1. The V gene's germline CDR1 is SGHTA and CDR2 FQGNSA. There are 15 residues in the CDR3. With 5 bases clipped from V and 7 bases from J, the junction kept 10 bases outside the gene matches. Written as DNA, the CDR3 is TGTGCCAGCAGCCAAGAAGGCACAGGGGGACAGCCCCAGCATTTT. Translated, it gives CASSQEGTGGQPQHF.

The sample holds many counts of this clonotype. The chain carries TRBV15 and TRBJ1-4; D ambiguous. CDR1 and CDR2 from the germline V gene are LNHNV and YYDKDF (reference sequence). This CDR3 region has 16 residues. Between the trimmed V and J ends, which lost 5 bases and 0 bases, there was a span of 13 bases. In nucleotides, the CDR3 is TGTGCCACCAGCTCCCCCACCGTTGCAACTAATGAAAAACTGTTTTTT. The encoded protein is CATSSPTVATNEKLFF.

The rearrangement joins TRBV11-2 to TRBJ1-6; the D is unclear. Trimming left V 5 bases short and J 4 bases short, with 24 bases between. CDR1 is SGHAT, CDR2 FQNNGV, per germline. The CDR3 is 19 residues long. CDR3 sequence: CASSQESLRTGIYNSPLHF. The CDR3 DNA follows: TGTGCCAGCAGCCAAGAGAGTCTGAGGACCGGAATTTATAATTCACCCCTCCACTTT.

In this sample, this clonotype turned up many times. The DNA for the CDR3 is TGTGCCAGCAGCTTTAGTCGGGGCTACCAAGAGACCCAGTACTTC. It is translated as CASSFSRGYQETQYF. The chain is built from TRBV7-9 and TRBJ2-5, with D tentatively TRBD1 or TRBD2 (5 bases each). This CDR3 has 15 residues. The germline V gene encodes CDR1 SEHNR and CDR2 FQNEAQ (reference sequence). V lost 3 bases to trimming and J lost 0 bases, with 11 bases between them.

This clonotype was observed a handful of times. This chain uses TRBV7-8 with TRBJ2-3; TRBD2 aligns across 11 bases. The V gene end was trimmed by 5 bases and the J gene end by 2 bases; junction bases not matched to a gene: 9. This CDR3 comprises 17 residues. The germline gives CDR1 SGHVS, CDR2 FQNEAQ. The CDR3 loop reads CASSPRLAGTLTDTQYF. CDR3 in DNA: TGTGCCAGCAGCCCCAGACTAGCGGGAACTCTCACAGATACGCAGTATTTT.

Comment on this clonotype: This sequence may be a read error, since a much larger clone differs from it by one base. Lacking the conserved final phenylalanine or tryptophan, this CDR3 likely reflects a read error. The chain has TRBV20-1 and TRBJ2-5; 7 bases agree with TRBD2. The CDR3 has 13 residues. The germline V gene encodes CDR1 DFQATT and CDR2 SNEGSKA (reference sequence). V was clipped by 3 bases and J by 3 bases; unmatched bases: 4. This CDR3 reads CSASLAGEETQYV. DNA of the CDR3: TGCAGTGCTAGTCTGGCGGGAGAAGAGACCCAGTACGTC.

This chain joins TRBV20-1 and TRBJ1-4, with D uncertain. This CDR3 region has 13 residues. Germline V gene data show CDR1 as DFQATT and CDR2 as SNEGSKA (reference sequence). V was shortened by 0 bases and J by 5 bases, with 7 bases between the two germline ends. The CDR3, as DNA: TGCAGTGCTAGAGACCTCTTAAATGAAAAACTGTTTTTT. This sequence encodes CSARDLLNEKLFF.

This clonotype was detected many times. The gene calls are TRBV25-1 and TRBJ2-5; D not certain. This CDR3 is built from 12 residues. Germline V CDR1 and CDR2: MGHDK, SYGVNS. With 3 bases removed from V and 5 bases from J, the gap between germline ends came to 7 bases. The CDR3 DNA follows: TGTGCCAGCAGTGATTTTTGGGAGACCCAGTACTTC. Translating gives CASSDFWETQYF.

The gene calls are TRBV7-3 and TRBJ2-5, with no clear D. The J call may be incorrect, as the DNA end agrees better with TRBJ2-1. The CDR3 spans 13 residues. From germline, CDR1 is SGHTA and CDR2 FQGTGA. The CDR3 bases are TGTGCCAGCAGCTTAACCGTAGACAATGAGCAGTTCTTC. This gives the protein CASSLTVDNEQFF.

This clonotype was observed a single time. The chain has TRBV9 and TRBJ1-2, with 11 bases fitting TRBD1. Per germline, CDR1 SGDLS and CDR2 YYNGEE. CDR3 size: 17 residues. Losses at the gene ends were 0 bases for V and 8 bases for J; bases not matched to a gene: 12. For the CDR3, the DNA is TGTGCCAGCAGCGTAGCCTTAGGGGACAGGGGGAATTTCGGCTACACCTTC. It is translated as CASSVALGDRGNFGYTF.

This clonotype was seen more than once but under ten times. CDR3 loop: CASSYGNLNYGYTF. The CDR3 DNA is TGTGCCAGCAGTTATGGCAACCTCAACTATGGCTACACCTTC. The chain joins TRBV6-2 or TRBV6-3 to TRBJ1-2; D is undetermined. CDR1 and CDR2 from the germline V gene are MNHEY and SVGEGT. This CDR3 region has 14 residues. The V gene lost 3 bases and the J gene lost 2 bases, with 10 bases spanning the gap.

This clonotype was seen only a few times. The V gene is TRBV9, the J gene TRBJ2-7; possible D gene TRBD2, 6 bases. The CDR3 sequence is 16 residues long. V lost 3 bases and J lost 2, with 18 bases in between. Germline CDR1 reads SGDLS; CDR2 reads YYNGEE. CDR3 protein: CASSATVFGSPYEQYF. The CDR3 DNA is TGTGCCAGCAGCGCCACCGTGTTCGGGAGCCCCTACGAGCAGTACTTC.

CDR3 DNA: TGTGCCACCAGTGATCCCCAGACTGGCGGAGAGACCCAGCATTTT. This encodes CATSDPQTGGETQHF. J is TRBJ1-5 and V is TRBV24-1; no clear D gene. This CDR3 has 15 amino acids. The V gene's germline CDR1 is KGHDR and CDR2 SFDVKD. Trimming shortened V by 3 bases and J by 11 bases, and 19 bases separated the two germline ends.

Notes on this clonotype: Possible read error: a much larger clone is one base away. The chain recombines TRBV7-9 with TRBJ2-5; D perhaps matches TRBD1 (6 bases). The CDR3 totals 14 residues. Per the germline V gene, CDR1 is SEHNR and CDR2 is FQNEAQ (reference sequence). The CDR3 DNA follows: TGTGCCAGCAGCCGCCGGGACAACCAAGAGACCCGGTACTTC. This codes for CASSRRDNQETRYF.

On this clonotype itself: It may be a read error: a sequence one base away is much more abundant. V gene TRBV6-1 combines with J gene TRBJ1-5, with unresolved D. The CDR3 extends over 15 amino acids. Germline CDR1 reads MNHNS; CDR2 reads SASEGT. Trimming removed 5 bases at V and 6 bases at J, with 17 bases between. The CDR3 bases are TGTGCCAGCAGTCCTACTGGCATAGGGTTTCAGCCCCAGCATTTT. This translates into CASSPTGIGFQPQHF.

The chain is built from TRBV12-3 or TRBV12-4 and TRBJ2-7; D is possibly TRBD1 (5 bases). CDR3 length: 14 residues. The V end lost 4 bases, the J end lost 3 bases, and 13 bases lay between the germline ends. CDR3 region: CASSYERGFYEQYF. The CDR3, as DNA: TGTGCCAGCAGTTACGAAAGGGGTTTCTACGAGCAGTACTTC.